Shown below are 13 T cell receptor beta chains from a single sample sequenced in a study of OX40 agonist ivuxolimab in advanced cancers. Clones were read by immunoSEQ multiplex PCR, and TCRdb kept only the in-frame ones, dropping some. Of 90,000 to 95,000 clones listed, 87% were seen once; the top ten hold around 4%. The material sequenced was CD4+ or CD8+ T cells sorted from blood, taken in a trial of the OX40 agonist ivuxolimab. These TCRs come from an adult with an advanced solid tumor such as melanoma, head and neck, liver or kidney cancer.

The gene calls are TRBV27 and TRBJ1-1; 8 bases are a match to TRBD1. CDR3 length: 16 residues. In germline, CDR1 is MNHEY, CDR2 SMNVEV (reference sequence). The J segment lost 7 bases and the V segment lost 2 bases, leaving 12 bases of the junction unmatched. The CDR3 sequence is CASSLGGQGRSGEAFF. As DNA, the CDR3 is TGTGCCAGCAGTTTAGGAGGACAGGGTCGTTCGGGTGAAGCTTTCTTT.

The chain is built from TRBV11-2 and TRBJ2-7; 13 positions match TRBD2. There are 16 residues in the CDR3. Trimming cost V 5 bases and J 2 bases; bases outside gene matches: 6. Germline V gene sequence: CDR1 SGHAT, CDR2 FQNNGV. DNA for the CDR3: TGTGCCAGCAGCCCTCCGGGACTAGCGGGAACCTACGAGCAGTACTTC. Encoded protein: CASSPPGLAGTYEQYF.

The chain links TRBV19 to TRBJ1-4, with 8 bases aligning to TRBD1. J lost 8 bases, V lost 6 bases, and 14 bases had no gene match. Germline CDR1 reads LNHDA; CDR2 reads SQIVND (reference sequence). CDR3 length: 16 residues. CDR3 amino acids: CASRQGQGASWEKLFF. The CDR3 DNA sequence: TGTGCCAGTAGACAAGGACAGGGCGCCTCTTGGGAAAAACTGTTTTTT.

This chain connects TRBV6-5 to TRBJ2-1, with D possibly being TRBD2 (5 bases). Germline V gives CDR1 MNHEY, CDR2 SVGAGI. The CDR3 has 12 residues. The V and J ends lost 8 bases and 7 bases respectively, with 12 bases between them. The CDR3 nucleotides read TGTGCCAGCTCCCCTACTAGGAATGAGCAGTTCTTC. Its translation: CASSPTRNEQFF.

The J gene is TRBJ2-1, the V gene TRBV7-2; D might be TRBD2 (6 bases). Trimming shortened V by 5 bases and J by 6 bases, and 14 bases separated the two germline ends. CDR3 length equals 14 residues. The germline V gene encodes CDR1 SGHTA and CDR2 FQGNSA. The CDR3 DNA reads as TGTGCCAGCAGCAAGGGACTTAGCGGCAATGAGCAGTTCTTC. This sequence encodes CASSKGLSGNEQFF.

Concerning this clone: The junction departs from the called germline gene at one end, perhaps through a read error. The genes are TRBV6-4 and TRBJ1-1, with unresolved D. Germline CDR1 MRHNA, CDR2 SNTAGT. This CDR3 contains 13 residues. The CDR3 loop reads CASSDPPNAEAFF. CDR3 DNA sequence: TGTGCCAGCAGTGACCCACCGAACGCTGAAGCTTTCTTT.

This clone was found a few times. The genes are TRBV2 and TRBJ1-4, with a weak D call TRBD1 (6 bases). Per the germline V gene, CDR1 is SNHLY and CDR2 is FYNNEI. Trimming took off 2 bases at V and 7 bases at J, with 14 bases between the two ends. This CDR3 spans 15 amino acids. The CDR3 loop is CASSESGGGAEKLFF. The DNA of the CDR3 is TGTGCCAGCAGTGAATCGGGAGGGGGGGCTGAAAAACTGTTTTTT.

V usage is TRBV7-2 and J usage is TRBJ1-1; a weak D match, TRBD1 (5 bases). Looked up from germline, CDR1 is SGHTA and CDR2 is FQGNSA. The CDR3 has 12 residues. The ends were cut back, 4 bases at V and 10 bases at J, with 13 bases in the middle. The CDR3 coding sequence is TGTGCCAGCAGCTACCCAGGGCGGGTAGCTTTCTTT. It is translated as CASSYPGRVAFF.

The gene calls are TRBV6-1 and TRBJ2-1; 11 positions match TRBD2. V dropped 8 bases and J dropped 5; count of bases not matched to a gene: 5. The germline CDR1 and CDR2 sequences are MNHNS and SASEGT. The CDR3 consists of 14 residues. The CDR3: CASAISGRDNEQFF. The CDR3 nucleotides read TGTGCCAGCGCGATTAGCGGGAGGGACAATGAGCAGTTCTTC.

This CDR3 is CASSLGAATTQYF. The CDR3 region has the DNA TGTGCCAGCAGCTTAGGGGCAGCTACTACGCAGTATTTT. J is TRBJ2-3 and V is TRBV7-2; no firm D call. The ends were cut back, 1 base at V and 8 bases at J, with 10 bases in the middle. In germline, CDR1 is SGHTA, CDR2 FQGNSA. The CDR3 contains 13 residues.

The rearrangement uses TRBV30 and TRBJ2-1; 7 bases are a match to TRBD2. CDR3 length: 14 amino acids. With V trimmed by 2 bases and J by 6 bases, 7 bases remained unmatched. Per germline, CDR1 GTSNPN and CDR2 SVGIG (reference sequence). The CDR3: CAWSSGVGGNEQFF. The CDR3 nucleotides read TGTGCCTGGAGTAGCGGGGTGGGGGGCAATGAGCAGTTCTTC.

The V call is TRBV5-1, the J call TRBJ1-2, with D possibly matching TRBD1 (6 bases). Looked up from germline, CDR1 is SGHRS and CDR2 is YFSETQ. Trimming removed 4 bases at V and 0 bases at J, with 13 bases between. The CDR3 is made up of 15 amino acids. The DNA of the CDR3 is TGCGCCAGCAGCATAGGACAGAATCCTAACTATGGCTACACCTTC. This gives the protein CASSIGQNPNYGYTF.

This clone was recorded once. V is TRBV27 and J is TRBJ2-7; 10 nucleotides align to TRBD2. V gave up 8 bases and J gave up 2 bases; unmatched junction bases: 6. This CDR3 is 14 amino acids long. Germline CDR1 MNHEY, CDR2 SMNVEV (reference sequence). The CDR3 DNA follows: TGTGCCAGCCATCGGACTAGCGGTACCTACGAGCAGTACGTC. The encoded protein is CASHRTSGTYEQYV.